The TCR beta chain described here comes from a study of blood T cell repertoires in COVID-19. Study overall: The United States, Italy and Spain supplied acute and convalescent COVID-19 samples. PBMCs, B-cell-depleted T cells, or T cells were the source of the cDNA or gDNA that made up the material.

Source study methods: Reference gene primer amplification yielded estimated nucleated cell counts. The table came from immunoSEQ multiplex PCR; TCRdb's copy has only in-frame clones and leaves some out. Clone size and the V and J calls come from that table; the DNA yielded D and trimming. The table shows approximately 240,000 clones, with around 81% occurring only once. The CDR3 length is 15 residues. V dropped 7 bases and J dropped 3 bases, with 17 bases sitting between them. CDR1 and CDR2 (germline): MNHEY, SVGAGI. Sequencing was performed on peripheral blood. The sequence derives from a woman in her sixties or seventies with active or convalescent COVID-19. The chain recombines TRBV6-5 with TRBJ2-3; possible D gene TRBD2, 5 bases. The CDR3 DNA follows: TGTGCCAGCACAGAGACAAGCGGAGAAACAGATACGCAGTATTTT. It encodes CASTETSGETDTQYF.